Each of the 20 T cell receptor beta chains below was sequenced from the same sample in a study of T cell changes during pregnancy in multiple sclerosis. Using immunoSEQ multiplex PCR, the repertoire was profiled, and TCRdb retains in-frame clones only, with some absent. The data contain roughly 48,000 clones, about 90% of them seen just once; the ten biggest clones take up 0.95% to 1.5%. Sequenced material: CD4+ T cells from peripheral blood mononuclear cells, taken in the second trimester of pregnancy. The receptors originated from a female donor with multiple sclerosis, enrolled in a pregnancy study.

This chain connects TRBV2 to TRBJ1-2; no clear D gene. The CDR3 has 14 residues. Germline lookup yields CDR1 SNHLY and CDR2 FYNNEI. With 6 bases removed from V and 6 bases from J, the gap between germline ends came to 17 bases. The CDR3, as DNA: TGTGCCAGCAGGGAGGGCTCAGCTGGGGATGGCTACACCTTC. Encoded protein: CASREGSAGDGYTF.

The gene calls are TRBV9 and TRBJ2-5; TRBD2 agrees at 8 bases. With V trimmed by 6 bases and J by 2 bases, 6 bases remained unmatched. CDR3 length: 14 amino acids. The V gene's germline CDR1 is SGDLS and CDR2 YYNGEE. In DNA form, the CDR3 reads TGTGCCAGCATCCCTAGCGGGCCTCAAGAGACCCAGTACTTC. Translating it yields CASIPSGPQETQYF.

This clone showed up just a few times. The CDR3 sequence: CASSPGQPGNYGYTF. In nucleotides, the CDR3 is TGCGCCAGCAGCCCGGGACAGCCCGGTAACTATGGCTACACCTTC. This chain joins TRBV5-1 and TRBJ1-2; 7 bases map to TRBD1. This CDR3 contains 15 residues. Germline V gene sequence: CDR1 SGHRS, CDR2 YFSETQ. The J segment lost 1 base and the V segment lost 4 bases, leaving 7 bases of the junction unmatched.

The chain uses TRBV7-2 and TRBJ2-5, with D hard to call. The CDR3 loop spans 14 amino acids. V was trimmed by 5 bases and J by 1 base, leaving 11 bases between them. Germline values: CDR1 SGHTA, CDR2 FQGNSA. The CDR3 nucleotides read TGTGCCAGCAGCCCCCGGAACAGCCAAGAGACCCAGTACTTC. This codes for CASSPRNSQETQYF.

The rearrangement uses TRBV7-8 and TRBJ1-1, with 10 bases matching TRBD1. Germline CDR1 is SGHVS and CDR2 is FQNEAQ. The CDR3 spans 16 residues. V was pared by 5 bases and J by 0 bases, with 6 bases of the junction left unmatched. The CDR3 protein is CASSLRQGALNTEAFF. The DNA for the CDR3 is TGTGCCAGCAGCCTGCGACAGGGGGCCTTGAACACTGAAGCTTTCTTT.

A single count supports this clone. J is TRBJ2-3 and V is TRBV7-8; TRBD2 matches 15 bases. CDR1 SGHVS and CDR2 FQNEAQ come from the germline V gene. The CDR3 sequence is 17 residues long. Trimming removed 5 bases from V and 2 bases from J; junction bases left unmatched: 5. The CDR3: CASSPGTSGRNTDTQYF. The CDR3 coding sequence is TGTGCCAGCAGCCCGGGGACTAGCGGGAGGAACACAGATACGCAGTATTTT.

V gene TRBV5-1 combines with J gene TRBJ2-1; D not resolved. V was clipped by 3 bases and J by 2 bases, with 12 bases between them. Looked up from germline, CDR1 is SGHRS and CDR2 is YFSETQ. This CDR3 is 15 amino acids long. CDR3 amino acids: CASSWPLTTYNEQFF. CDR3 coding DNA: TGCGCCAGCAGCTGGCCCCTTACGACCTACAATGAGCAGTTCTTC.

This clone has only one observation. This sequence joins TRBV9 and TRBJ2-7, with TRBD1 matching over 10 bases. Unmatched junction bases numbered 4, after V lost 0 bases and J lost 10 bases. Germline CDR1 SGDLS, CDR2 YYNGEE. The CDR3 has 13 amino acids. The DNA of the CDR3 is TGTGCCAGCAGCGTAGGGGACAGGGGAAGACAGTACTTC. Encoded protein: CASSVGDRGRQYF.

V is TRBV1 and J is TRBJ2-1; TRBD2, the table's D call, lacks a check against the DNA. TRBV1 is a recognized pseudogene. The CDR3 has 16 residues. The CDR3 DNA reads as TGCACCAGCAGCCACGCAGCGGGAAACTCCTACAATGAGCAGTTCTTC. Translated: CTSSHAAGNSYNEQFF.

CDR3 protein: CASSTQGGHGYTF. DNA for the CDR3: TGTGCCAGCAGCACCCAGGGGGGTCATGGCTACACCTTC. The V and J genes are TRBV11-2 and TRBJ1-2; 7 bases are shared with TRBD1. This CDR3 is 13 amino acids long. V shed 5 bases and J 6 bases; nucleotides not matched to a gene: 6. Germline lookup yields CDR1 SGHAT and CDR2 FQNNGV.

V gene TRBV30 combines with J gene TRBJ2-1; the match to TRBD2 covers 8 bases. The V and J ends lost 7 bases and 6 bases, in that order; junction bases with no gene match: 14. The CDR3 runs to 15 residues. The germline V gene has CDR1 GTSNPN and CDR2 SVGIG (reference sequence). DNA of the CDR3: TGTGCCTTGTCTCGGGGACTAGGGGATAGCAATGAGCAGTTCTTC. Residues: CALSRGLGDSNEQFF.

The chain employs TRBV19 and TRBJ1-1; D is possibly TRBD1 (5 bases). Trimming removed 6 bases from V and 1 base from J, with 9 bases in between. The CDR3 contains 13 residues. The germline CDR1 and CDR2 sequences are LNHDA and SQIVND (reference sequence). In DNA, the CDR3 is TGTGCCAGTAGGGTAGGACAGAACACTGAAGCTTTCTTT. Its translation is CASRVGQNTEAFF.

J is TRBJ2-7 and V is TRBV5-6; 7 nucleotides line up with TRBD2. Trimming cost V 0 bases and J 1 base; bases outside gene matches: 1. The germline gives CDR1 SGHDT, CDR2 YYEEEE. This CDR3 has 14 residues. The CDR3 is CASSLVGRSYEQYF. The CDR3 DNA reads TGTGCCAGCAGCTTGGTCGGGAGGTCCTACGAGCAGTACTTC. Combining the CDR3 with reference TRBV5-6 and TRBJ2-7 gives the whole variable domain DAGVTQSPTHLIKTRGQQVTLRCSPKSGHDTVSWYQQALGQGPQFIFQYYEEEERQRGNFPDRFSGHQFPNYSSELNVNALLLGDSALYLCASSLVGRSYEQYFGPGTRLTVT.

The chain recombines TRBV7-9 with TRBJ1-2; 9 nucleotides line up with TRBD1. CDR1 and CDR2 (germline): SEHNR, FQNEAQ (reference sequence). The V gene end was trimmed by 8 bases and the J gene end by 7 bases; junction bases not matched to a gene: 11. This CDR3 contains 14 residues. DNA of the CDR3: TGTGCCAGCGGTGAGGGGACAGGGACTTTTGGCTACACCTTC. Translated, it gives CASGEGTGTFGYTF. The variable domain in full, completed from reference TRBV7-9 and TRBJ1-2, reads DTGVSQNPRHKITKRGQNVTFRCDPISEHNRLYWYRQTLGQGPEFLTYFQNEAQLEKSRLLSDRFSAERPKGSFSTLEIQRTEQGDSAMYLCASGEGTGTFGYTFGSGTRLTVV.

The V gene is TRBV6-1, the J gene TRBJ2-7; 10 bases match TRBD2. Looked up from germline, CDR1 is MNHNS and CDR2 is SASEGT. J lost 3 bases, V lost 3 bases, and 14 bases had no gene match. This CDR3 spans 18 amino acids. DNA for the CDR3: TGTGCCAGCAGTGATTCTAGCGGGAGTTTTATGAGGCTCTACGAGCAGTACTTC. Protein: CASSDSSGSFMRLYEQYF.

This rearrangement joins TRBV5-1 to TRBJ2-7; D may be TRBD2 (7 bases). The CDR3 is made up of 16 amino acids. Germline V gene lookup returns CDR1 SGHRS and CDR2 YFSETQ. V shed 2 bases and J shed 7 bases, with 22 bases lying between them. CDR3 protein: CASSFPGEGGLMEQYF. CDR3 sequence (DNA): TGCGCCAGCAGCTTTCCTGGGGAGGGGGGACTAATGGAGCAGTACTTC. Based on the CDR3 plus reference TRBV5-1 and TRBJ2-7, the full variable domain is KAGVTQTPRYLIKTRGQQVTLSCSPISGHRSVSWYQQTPGQGLQFLFEYFSETQRNKGNFPGRFSGRQFSNSRSEMNVSTLELGDSALYLCASSFPGEGGLMEQYFGPGTRLTVT.

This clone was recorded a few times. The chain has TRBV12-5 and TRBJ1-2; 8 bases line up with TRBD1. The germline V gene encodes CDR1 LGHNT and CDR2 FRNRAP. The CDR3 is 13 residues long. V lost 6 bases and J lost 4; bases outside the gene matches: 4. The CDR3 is CASGHGQGYGYTF. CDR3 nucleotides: TGTGCTAGTGGCCATGGACAGGGCTATGGCTACACCTTC.

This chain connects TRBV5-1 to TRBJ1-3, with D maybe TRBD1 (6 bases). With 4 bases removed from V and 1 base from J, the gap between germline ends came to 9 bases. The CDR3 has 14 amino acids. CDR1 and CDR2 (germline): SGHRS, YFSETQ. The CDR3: CASSPGQSGNTIYF. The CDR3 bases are TGCGCCAGCAGCCCCGGACAGTCTGGAAACACCATATATTTT.

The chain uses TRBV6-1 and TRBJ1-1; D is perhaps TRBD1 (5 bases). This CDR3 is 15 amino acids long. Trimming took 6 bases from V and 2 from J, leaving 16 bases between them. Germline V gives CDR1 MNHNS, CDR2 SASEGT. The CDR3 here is CASRGLSDGNTEAFF. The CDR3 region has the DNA TGTGCCAGCAGGGGGCTCTCGGACGGAAACACTGAAGCTTTCTTT.

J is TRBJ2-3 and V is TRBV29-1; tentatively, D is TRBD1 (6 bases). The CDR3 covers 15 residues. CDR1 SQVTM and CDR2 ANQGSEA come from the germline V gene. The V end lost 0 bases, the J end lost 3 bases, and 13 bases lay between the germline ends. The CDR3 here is CSVEDRWQGTDTQYF. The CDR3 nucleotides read TGCAGCGTTGAAGACAGGTGGCAGGGGACAGATACGCAGTATTTT.